Following are 27 T cell receptor beta chains from one sample sequenced in a study of blood T cell repertoires in COVID-19. Data came from immunoSEQ multiplex PCR; TCRdb stores just in-frame clones and leaves some out. The repertoire includes about 240,000 clones, 82% of them detected once, and around 12% sits in the top ten. Sequenced material: peripheral blood. The receptors stem from a woman aged 60-70 years with active or convalescent COVID-19.

This sequence joins TRBV7-9 and TRBJ2-7, with D possibly TRBD1 on 6 matching bases. The length of the CDR3 is 15 residues. The ends were cut back, 5 bases at V and 3 bases at J, with 17 bases in the middle. Germline-derived CDR1 and CDR2 are SEHNR and FQNEAQ (reference sequence). This chain's CDR3 is CASSTRTVRGYEQYF. In DNA, the CDR3 is TGTGCCAGCAGCACGCGGACAGTGAGGGGCTACGAGCAGTACTTC. Together with reference TRBV7-9 and TRBJ2-7, the CDR3 gives the full variable domain: DTGVSQNPRHKITKRGQNVTFRCDPISEHNRLYWYRQTLGQGPEFLTYFQNEAQLEKSRLLSDRFSAERPKGSFSTLEIQRTEQGDSAMYLCASSTRTVRGYEQYFGPGTRLTVT.

This clone appeared once. The gene calls are TRBV5-4 and TRBJ2-2, with 13 bases aligning to TRBD2. The CDR3 is 16 amino acids. V shed 4 bases, J shed 4 bases, and the junction held 4 bases outside the gene matches. Germline values: CDR1 SGHNT, CDR2 YYREEE (reference sequence). The CDR3 loop is CASSDGLAGVTGELFF. DNA for the CDR3: TGTGCCAGCAGCGATGGACTAGCGGGGGTCACCGGGGAGCTGTTTTTT.

This clone was seen a single time. The chain is built from TRBV30 and TRBJ2-2; possible D gene TRBD2, 6 bases. V gave up 2 bases and J gave up 3 bases, with 10 bases separating them. In germline, CDR1 is GTSNPN, CDR2 SVGIG (reference sequence). The CDR3 is made up of 14 amino acids. CDR3 sequence reads: CAWSWSGYTGELFF. CDR3 nucleotides: TGTGCCTGGAGTTGGAGCGGGTACACCGGGGAGCTGTTTTTT.

This clone was seen just once. This chain connects TRBV7-3 to TRBJ2-7, with D perhaps TRBD2 (7 bases). CDR1 SGHTA and CDR2 FQGTGA come from the germline V gene. V shed 1 base and J shed 3 bases, with 19 bases lying between them. This CDR3 contains 17 residues. CDR3 loop: CASSLIGGGGPGYEQYF. CDR3 DNA: TGTGCCAGCAGCTTAATCGGAGGCGGGGGCCCGGGCTACGAGCAGTACTTC.

The chain carries TRBV30 and TRBJ1-3; possibly TRBD1 for D (6 bases). This CDR3 contains 13 residues. CDR1 and CDR2 (germline): GTSNPN, SVGIG (reference sequence). Trimming pared 5 bases from V and 6 bases from J, leaving 14 bases between. This CDR3 reads CAWEGQLSNTIYF. CDR3 sequence (DNA): TGTGCCTGGGAGGGACAATTGTCAAACACCATATATTTT.

The chain links TRBV6-5 to TRBJ1-1, with 8 bases matching TRBD1. V was pared by 10 bases and J by 0 bases, with 10 bases of the junction left unmatched. The CDR3 contains 15 residues. Germline V gene sequence: CDR1 MNHEY, CDR2 SVGAGI. For the CDR3, the DNA is TGTGCCACCCGCCGGGACAGGATTATGAACACTGAAGCTTTCTTT. Its translation is CATRRDRIMNTEAFF.

This chain connects TRBV27 to TRBJ2-2; TRBD1 matches at 7 bases. From germline, CDR1 is MNHEY and CDR2 SMNVEV (reference sequence). J was trimmed by 6 bases and V by 3 bases; bases with no gene match: 10. The CDR3 contains 16 residues. The CDR3 sequence: CASSLGQGVNAGELFF. The CDR3 region has the DNA TGTGCCAGCAGTTTGGGGCAGGGGGTAAACGCCGGGGAGCTGTTTTTT.

This rearrangement joins TRBV19 to TRBJ1-1, with D uncertain. The V end lost 1 base, the J end lost 2 bases, and 14 bases lay between the germline ends. Germline CDR1 LNHDA, CDR2 SQIVND (reference sequence). The CDR3 runs 16 residues. The CDR3, as DNA: TGTGCCAGTAGTATAGGGAGGTGGGCAGAAAACACTGAAGCTTTCTTT. It yields the protein CASSIGRWAENTEAFF.

CDR3 sequence: CASSRVSGQGTYEQYF. The CDR3 DNA follows: TGTGCCAGCTCACGAGTATCGGGACAGGGGACCTACGAGCAGTACTTC. The chain employs TRBV18 and TRBJ2-7; TRBD1 aligns across 10 bases. The V and J ends lost 4 bases and 2 bases, in that order; junction bases with no gene match: 8. Germline CDR1 KGHSH, CDR2 LQKENI. The CDR3 spans 16 residues.

J is TRBJ2-3 and V is TRBV18; TRBD2 aligns across 14 bases. The germline gives CDR1 KGHSH, CDR2 LQKENI. V lost 6 bases to trimming and J lost 1 base; unmatched junction nucleotides: 6. The CDR3 totals 17 residues. This CDR3 reads CASSPTGLAGGTDTQYF. The CDR3 coding sequence is TGTGCCAGCTCTCCCACGGGACTAGCGGGGGGCACAGATACGCAGTATTTT. Filled out from reference TRBV18 and TRBJ2-3, the complete variable domain reads NAGVMQNPRHLVRRRGQEARLRCSPMKGHSHVYWYRQLPEEGLKFMVYLQKENIIDESGMPKERFSAEFPKEGPSILRIQQVVRGDSAAYFCASSPTGLAGGTDTQYFGPGTRLTVL.

The chain uses TRBV7-3 and TRBJ2-2; weak D call: TRBD2 (5 bases). V lost 4 bases to trimming and J lost 8 bases, with 8 bases between them. The CDR3 totals 12 residues. Germline CDR1 SGHTA, CDR2 FQGTGA. CDR3 residues: CASSWERGELFF. The CDR3 DNA follows: TGTGCCAGCAGCTGGGAGCGGGGGGAGCTGTTTTTT.

The J gene is TRBJ1-5, the V gene TRBV3-1 (or the pseudogene TRBV3-2); D not certain. CDR1 LGHDT and CDR2 YNNKEL come from the germline V gene (reference sequence). The CDR3 contains 15 residues. The germline V and J ends were trimmed by 7 bases and 0 bases, with 13 bases remaining between them. The CDR3 DNA reads TGTGCCAGCACCACTTGGGCTTATAGCAATCAGCCCCAGCATTTT. Translating it yields CASTTWAYSNQPQHF.

The rearrangement joins TRBV7-2 to TRBJ1-6; TRBD1 aligns across 10 bases. This CDR3 is built from 13 residues. In germline, CDR1 is SGHTA, CDR2 FQGNSA. J gave up 9 bases and V 5 bases, and 1 base lay outside the gene matches. The CDR3, as DNA: TGTGCCAGCAGCGGACAGGGGGGTTCACCCCTCCACTTT. Residues: CASSGQGGSPLHF.

The V and J genes are TRBV11-2 and TRBJ2-4; a possible D gene is TRBD1 (6 bases). V was pared by 7 bases and J by 0 bases, with 16 bases between. The CDR3 is 16 amino acids. Germline CDR1 is SGHAT and CDR2 is FQNNGV. CDR3: CASTQQGLLAKNIQYF. CDR3 DNA: TGTGCCAGCACCCAACAGGGCCTGCTAGCCAAAAACATTCAGTACTTC. The full variable domain, in which reference TRBV11-2 and TRBJ2-4 provide the parts outside the CDR3, is EAGVAQSPRYKIIEKRQSVAFWCNPISGHATLYWYQQILGQGPKLLIQFQNNGVVDDSQLPKDRFSAERLKGVDSTLKIQPAKLEDSAVYLCASTQQGLLAKNIQYFGAGTRLSVL.

The CDR3 nucleotides read TGTGCCACCGGGACGACAGGGGGTGAAGAGACCCAGTACTTC. Translated, it gives CATGTTGGEETQYF. This chain connects TRBV10-3 to TRBJ2-5, with 9 bases that match TRBD1. Germline lookup yields CDR1 ENHRY and CDR2 SYGVKD. The CDR3 has 14 residues. V gave up 10 bases and J gave up 3 bases; unmatched junction bases: 9.

The chain combines TRBV29-1 with TRBJ1-1; 7 bases agree with TRBD1. The germline V gene has CDR1 SQVTM and CDR2 ANQGSEA. The CDR3 covers 13 residues. Losses at the gene ends were 8 bases for V and 1 base for J; bases not matched to a gene: 7. The CDR3 loop reads CSIRQGRNTEAFF. CDR3 DNA sequence: TGCAGCATAAGACAGGGCCGGAACACTGAAGCTTTCTTT. Full variable domain (remainder filled in from reference TRBV29-1 and TRBJ1-1): SAVISQKPSRDICQRGTSLTIQCQVDSQVTMMFWYRQQPGQSLTLIATANQGSEATYESGFVIDKFPISRPNLTFSTLTVSNMSPEDSSIYLCSIRQGRNTEAFFGQGTRLTVV.

The V gene is TRBV7-9, the J gene TRBJ1-2, with 7 bases identical to TRBD1. The V segment lost 3 bases and the J segment 8 bases; nucleotides outside the gene matches: 15. In germline, CDR1 is SEHNR, CDR2 FQNEAQ (reference sequence). CDR3 size: 16 residues. CDR3 sequence reads: CASSFSGQATIGGYTF. As DNA, the CDR3 is TGTGCCAGCAGCTTCTCAGGACAGGCGACTATCGGGGGCTACACCTTC.

The gene calls are TRBV12-5 and TRBJ1-5; no clear D gene. Deletions cut 1 base from V and 7 bases from J, with 8 bases between. CDR3 size: 13 residues. In germline, CDR1 is LGHNT, CDR2 FRNRAP. The CDR3 DNA follows: TGTGCTAGTGGTTTGGGGCTGAGGCAGCCCCAGCATTTT. Translation: CASGLGLRQPQHF.

The chain employs TRBV7-2 and TRBJ2-1; D call uncertain. CDR3 length equals 13 residues. Germline V gene lookup returns CDR1 SGHTA and CDR2 FQGNSA. The V and J ends lost 1 base and 3 bases respectively, with 4 bases between them. The CDR3 nucleotides read TGTGCCAGCAGCTTAGGGAGCTACAATGAGCAGTTCTTC. This translates into CASSLGSYNEQFF.

The chain combines TRBV6-5 with TRBJ1-2; unclear D gene. Per germline, CDR1 MNHEY and CDR2 SVGAGI. With 1 base removed from V and 8 bases from J, the gap between germline ends came to 11 bases. This CDR3 region has 13 residues. The CDR3 region has the DNA TGTGCCAGCAGTTACTGGAGGTCTGGAGGCTACACCTTC. Its translation: CASSYWRSGGYTF.

This chain joins TRBV3-1 (or the pseudogene TRBV3-2) and TRBJ1-2, with TRBD1 as a possible D gene (5 bases). V was clipped by 5 bases and J by 3 bases, with 10 bases between them. The CDR3 consists of 13 residues. The V gene's germline CDR1 is LGHDT and CDR2 YNNKEL (reference sequence). The CDR3 is CASSARGDYGYTF. Here the CDR3 DNA reads TGTGCCAGCAGCGCACGGGGGGACTATGGCTACACCTTC.

This chain uses TRBV11-2 with TRBJ1-1; D unresolved. The germline gives CDR1 SGHAT, CDR2 FQNNGV. This CDR3 spans 15 amino acids. Deletions cut 3 bases from V and 0 bases from J, with 11 bases between. CDR3 nucleotides: TGTGCCAGCAGCTTCCATGGCGGTATGAACACTGAAGCTTTCTTT. Its translation: CASSFHGGMNTEAFF.

The rearrangement uses TRBV7-9 and TRBJ1-1; 12 bases match TRBD1. Trimming removed 5 bases from V and 11 bases from J; junction bases left unmatched: 9. The germline gives CDR1 SEHNR, CDR2 FQNEAQ (reference sequence). The CDR3 runs to 14 residues. The CDR3 protein is CASSQGQGARGAFF. CDR3 coding DNA: TGTGCCAGCAGCCAGGGACAGGGGGCAAGAGGGGCTTTCTTT.

V is TRBV25-1 and J is TRBJ2-3, with 8 bases matching TRBD2. Unmatched junction bases numbered 7, after V lost 4 bases and J lost 4 bases. The CDR3 covers 15 residues. CDR1 MGHDK and CDR2 SYGVNS come from the germline V gene. In nucleotides, the CDR3 is TGTGCCAGCAGTGCTTACGGGGGGGGGCCAGATACGCAGTATTTT. Protein sequence: CASSAYGGGPDTQYF.

This chain links TRBV7-3 with TRBJ2-1, with no clear D. Trimming removed 2 bases at V and 0 bases at J, with 8 bases between. Germline loops: CDR1 SGHTA, CDR2 FQGTGA. The CDR3 covers 15 residues. CDR3 amino acids: CASSLVSSSYNEQFF. The CDR3 region has the DNA TGTGCCAGCAGCTTAGTCTCGAGCTCCTACAATGAGCAGTTCTTC.

This sequence joins TRBV7-6 and TRBJ2-2; 8 bases align to TRBD1. V shed 5 bases, J shed 4 bases, and the junction held 9 bases outside the gene matches. Germline V gene lookup returns CDR1 SGHVS and CDR2 FNYEAQ. There are 16 residues in the CDR3. DNA of the CDR3: TGTGCCAGCAGCCTACTTTGGACAGGGATCACCGGGGAGCTGTTTTTT. The encoded protein is CASSLLWTGITGELFF.

The rearrangement joins TRBV10-3 to TRBJ2-1, with D tentatively TRBD2 (5 bases). Germline V lookup: CDR1 ENHRY, CDR2 SYGVKD. The CDR3 is 15 residues long. V gave up 5 bases and J gave up 9 bases, with 20 bases separating them. The CDR3 is CAISPLTGPEGEQFF. The CDR3 DNA reads as TGTGCCATCAGTCCCCTTACGGGCCCTGAGGGTGAGCAGTTCTTC.